The T cell receptor (beta chain) described here comes from a study of cytotoxic CD8 clonotypes in ibrutinib-treated CLL. Study-level background: Following treatment for a median about 13 months, range 6 to 36, response samples were then taken.

The protocol was immunoSEQ multiplex PCR, while the TCRdb copy is restricted to in-frame clones and leaves out a portion. The sample yields 35,000 to 45,000 clones, approximately 48% seen once. Trimming took 0 bases from V and 3 from J, leaving 17 bases between them. Germline V gene data show CDR1 as MRHNA and CDR2 as SNTAGT. This CDR3 contains 17 residues. The source of this sequence is a human donor with chronic lymphocytic leukemia. This sample comprised PBMCs, obtained before ibrutinib treatment. The gene calls are TRBV6-4 and TRBJ1-1, with D unclear. The CDR3 reads CASSDSFSPSGDTEAFF. The CDR3 bases are TGTGCCAGCAGTGACTCGTTCAGCCCCTCCGGGGACACTGAAGCTTTCTTT.